This T cell receptor beta chain comes out of a study of OX40 agonist ivuxolimab in advanced cancers. The wider study: An anti-OX40 (CD134) antibody with agonistic activity, ivuxolimab, was administered to patients. Patients in dose escalation had liver, melanoma, kidney or head and neck cancers.

Assay used: immunoSEQ multiplex PCR; TCRdb lists only in-frame clones, some missing. The sample has some 48,000 clones, 80% to 95% seen once; the top ten hold approximately 6.8%. This CDR3 is built from 14 residues. Trimming pared 0 bases from V and 4 bases from J, leaving 10 bases between. CDR1 and CDR2 from the germline V gene are SGHKS and YYEKEE (reference sequence). This clone appeared a single time. Its antigen remains unidentified. General study findings and limits: In a subset of nonresponders, normalized T-cell clonal expansion was also low. Dose levels from 0.1 to 3.0 mg/kg saw CD4+ and CD8+ blood T cells expand clonally by week 6.

This sequence originates from an adult with an advanced solid tumor such as melanoma, head and neck, liver or kidney cancer. Specimen: CD4+ or CD8+ T cells sorted from blood, collected in a trial of the OX40 agonist ivuxolimab. This rearrangement joins TRBV5-5 to TRBJ1-1, with D unclear. CDR3 sequence (DNA): TGTGCCAGCAGCTTGGACGTACGAGGCACTGAAGCTTTCTTT. Its protein is CASSLDVRGTEAFF. Full variable domain (remainder filled in from reference TRBV5-5 and TRBJ1-1): DAGVTQSPTHLIKTRGQQVTLRCSPISGHKSVSWYQQVLGQGPQFIFQYYEKEERGRGNFPDRFSARQFPNYSSELNVNALLLGDSALYLCASSLDVRGTEAFFGQGTRLTVV.